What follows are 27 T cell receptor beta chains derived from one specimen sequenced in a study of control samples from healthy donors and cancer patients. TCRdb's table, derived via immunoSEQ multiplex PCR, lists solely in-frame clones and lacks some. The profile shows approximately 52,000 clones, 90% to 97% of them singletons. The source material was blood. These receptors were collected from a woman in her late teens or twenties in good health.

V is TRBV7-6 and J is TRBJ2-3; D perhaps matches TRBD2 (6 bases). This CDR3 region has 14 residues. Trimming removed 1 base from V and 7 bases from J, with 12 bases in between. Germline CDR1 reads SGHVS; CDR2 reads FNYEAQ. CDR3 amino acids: CASSLDASANTQYF. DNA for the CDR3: TGTGCCAGCAGCTTAGATGCTAGCGCAAATACGCAGTATTTT.

The CDR3 spells CASSIVPGPYQPQHF. In DNA, the CDR3 is TGTGCCAGTAGTATAGTTCCGGGGCCATATCAGCCCCAGCATTTT. This sequence joins TRBV19 and TRBJ1-5; D is perhaps TRBD1 (5 bases). The CDR3 is 15 residues long. The ends were cut back, 1 base at V and 5 bases at J, with 12 bases in the middle. Germline CDR1 is LNHDA and CDR2 is SQIVND (reference sequence).

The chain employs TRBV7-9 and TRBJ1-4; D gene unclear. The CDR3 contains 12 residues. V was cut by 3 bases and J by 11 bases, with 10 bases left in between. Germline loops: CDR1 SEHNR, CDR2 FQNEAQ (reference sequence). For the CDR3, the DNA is TGTGCCAGCAGCTTGGGCGGCCAGAAACTGTTTTTT. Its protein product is CASSLGGQKLFF. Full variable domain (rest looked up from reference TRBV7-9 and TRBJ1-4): DTGVSQNPRHKITKRGQNVTFRCDPISEHNRLYWYRQTLGQGPEFLTYFQNEAQLEKSRLLSDRFSAERPKGSFSTLEIQRTEQGDSAMYLCASSLGGQKLFFGSGTQLSVL.

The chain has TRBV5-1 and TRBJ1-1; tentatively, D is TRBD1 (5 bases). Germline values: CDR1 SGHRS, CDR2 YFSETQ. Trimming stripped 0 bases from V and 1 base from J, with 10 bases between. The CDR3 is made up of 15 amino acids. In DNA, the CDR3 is TGCGCCAGCAGCTTGGAACAGGCGCGGAACACTGAAGCTTTCTTT. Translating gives CASSLEQARNTEAFF.

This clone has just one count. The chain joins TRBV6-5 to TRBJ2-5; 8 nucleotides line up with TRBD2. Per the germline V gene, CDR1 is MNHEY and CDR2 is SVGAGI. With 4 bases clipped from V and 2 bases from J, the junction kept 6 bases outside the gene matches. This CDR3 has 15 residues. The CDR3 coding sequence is TGTGCCAGCAGTTTGTGGAGCGGGGGACAAGAGACCCAGTACTTC. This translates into CASSLWSGGQETQYF.

The CDR3, as DNA: TGTGCCAGCAGCCCTTGGGGTCTGGGCAGGGGGCGAGAAAAACTGTTTTTT. It codes for CASSPWGLGRGREKLFF. The rearrangement joins TRBV7-9 to TRBJ1-4; TRBD1 matches 8 bases. The germline CDR1 and CDR2 sequences are SEHNR and FQNEAQ (reference sequence). This CDR3 is built from 17 residues. Trimming cost V 5 bases and J 8 bases; bases outside gene matches: 16. Drawing the rest from reference TRBV7-9 and TRBJ1-4, the complete variable domain is DTGVSQNPRHKITKRGQNVTFRCDPISEHNRLYWYRQTLGQGPEFLTYFQNEAQLEKSRLLSDRFSAERPKGSFSTLEIQRTEQGDSAMYLCASSPWGLGRGREKLFFGSGTQLSVL.

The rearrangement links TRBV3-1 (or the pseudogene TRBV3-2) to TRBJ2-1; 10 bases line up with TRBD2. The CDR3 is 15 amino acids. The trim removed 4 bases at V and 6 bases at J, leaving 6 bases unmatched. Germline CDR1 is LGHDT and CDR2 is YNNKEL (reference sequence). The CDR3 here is CASSRSGGAGNEQFF. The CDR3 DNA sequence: TGTGCCAGCAGCCGGAGCGGGGGGGCCGGCAATGAGCAGTTCTTC.

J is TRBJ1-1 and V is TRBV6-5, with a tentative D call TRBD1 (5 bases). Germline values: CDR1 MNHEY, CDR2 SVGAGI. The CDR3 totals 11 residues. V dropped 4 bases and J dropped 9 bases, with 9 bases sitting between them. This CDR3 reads CASSSTVKAFF. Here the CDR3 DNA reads TGTGCCAGCAGTTCGACAGTGAAAGCTTTCTTT.

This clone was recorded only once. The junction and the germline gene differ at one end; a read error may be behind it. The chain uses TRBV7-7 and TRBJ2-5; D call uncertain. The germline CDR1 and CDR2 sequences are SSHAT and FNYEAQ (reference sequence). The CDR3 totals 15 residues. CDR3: CASSLDPGPDGTQYF. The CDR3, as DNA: TGTGCTAGCAGCTTAGATCCGGGTCCCGATGGGACCCAGTACTTC. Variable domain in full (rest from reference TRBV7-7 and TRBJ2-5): GAGVSQSPRYKVTKRGQDVTLRCDPISSHATLYWYQQALGQGPEFLTYFNYEAQPDKSGLPSDRFSAERPEGSISTLTIQRTEQRDSAMYRCASSLDPGPDGTQYFGPGTRLLVL.

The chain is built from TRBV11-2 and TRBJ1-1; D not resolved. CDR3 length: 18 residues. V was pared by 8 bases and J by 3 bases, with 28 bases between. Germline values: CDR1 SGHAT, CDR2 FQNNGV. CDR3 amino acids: CASLPLGRQKVGDTEAFF. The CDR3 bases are TGTGCCAGCCTACCCCTCGGGAGACAAAAAGTTGGGGACACTGAAGCTTTCTTT.

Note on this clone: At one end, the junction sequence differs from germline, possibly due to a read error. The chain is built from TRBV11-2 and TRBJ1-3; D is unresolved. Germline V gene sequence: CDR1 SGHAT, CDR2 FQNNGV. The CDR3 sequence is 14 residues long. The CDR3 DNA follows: TGTGCCAGCACCTTACTTACCTCTGGAAACACCATATATTTT. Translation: CASTLLTSGNTIYF.

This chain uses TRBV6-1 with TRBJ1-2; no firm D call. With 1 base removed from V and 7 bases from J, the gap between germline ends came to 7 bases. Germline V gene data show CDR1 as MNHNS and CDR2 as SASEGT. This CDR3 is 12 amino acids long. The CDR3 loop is CASSEGGGGYTF. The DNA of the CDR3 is TGTGCCAGCAGTGAAGGGGGAGGTGGCTACACCTTC.

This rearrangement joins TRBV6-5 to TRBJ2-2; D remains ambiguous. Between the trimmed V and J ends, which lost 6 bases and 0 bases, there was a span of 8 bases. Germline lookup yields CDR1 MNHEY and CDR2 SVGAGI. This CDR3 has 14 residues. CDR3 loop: CASRQETNTGELFF. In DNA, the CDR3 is TGTGCCAGCAGGCAGGAAACGAACACCGGGGAGCTGTTTTTT.

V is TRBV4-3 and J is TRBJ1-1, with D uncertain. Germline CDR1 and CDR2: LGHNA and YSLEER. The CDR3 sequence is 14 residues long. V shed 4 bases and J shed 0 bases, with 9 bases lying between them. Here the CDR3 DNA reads TGCGCCAGCAGCCTCGGAGGGATGAACACTGAAGCTTTCTTT. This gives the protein CASSLGGMNTEAFF.

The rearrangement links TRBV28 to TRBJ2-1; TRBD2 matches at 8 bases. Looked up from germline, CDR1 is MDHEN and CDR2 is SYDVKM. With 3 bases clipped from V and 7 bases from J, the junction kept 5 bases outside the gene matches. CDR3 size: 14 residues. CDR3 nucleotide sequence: TGTGCCAGCAGTTTCCGGGGGGGCCAAAATGAGCAGTTCTTC. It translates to CASSFRGGQNEQFF.

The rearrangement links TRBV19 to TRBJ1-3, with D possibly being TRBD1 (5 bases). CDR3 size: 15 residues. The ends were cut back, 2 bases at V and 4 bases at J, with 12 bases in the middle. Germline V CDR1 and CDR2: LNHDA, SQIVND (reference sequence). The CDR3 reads CASSIRGVQGNTIYF. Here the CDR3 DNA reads TGTGCCAGTAGTATAAGGGGAGTACAAGGAAACACCATATATTTT.

The CDR3 loop reads CASSPSTGTEAFF. The CDR3 region has the DNA TGTGCCAGCAGCCCGTCGACAGGGACTGAAGCTTTCTTT. The chain recombines TRBV5-4 with TRBJ1-1; 7 bases agree with TRBD1. Germline values: CDR1 SGHNT, CDR2 YYREEE (reference sequence). V lost 4 bases and J lost 5; bases outside the gene matches: 5. This CDR3 is built from 13 residues.

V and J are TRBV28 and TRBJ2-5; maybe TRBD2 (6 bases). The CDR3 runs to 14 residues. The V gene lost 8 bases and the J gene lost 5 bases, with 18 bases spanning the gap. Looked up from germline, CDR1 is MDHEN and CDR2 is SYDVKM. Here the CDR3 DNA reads TGTGCCAGCTCCCTTGGAGGGCGATACGAGACCCAGTACTTC. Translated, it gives CASSLGGRYETQYF.

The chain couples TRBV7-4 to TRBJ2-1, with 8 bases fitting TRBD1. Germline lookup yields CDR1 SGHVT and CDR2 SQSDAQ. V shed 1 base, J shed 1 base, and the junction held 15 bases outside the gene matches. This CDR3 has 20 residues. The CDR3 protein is CASSLGYYQGACKSYNEQFF. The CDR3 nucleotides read TGTGCCAGCAGCTTAGGTTACTACCAGGGGGCATGTAAGTCCTACAATGAGCAGTTCTTC.

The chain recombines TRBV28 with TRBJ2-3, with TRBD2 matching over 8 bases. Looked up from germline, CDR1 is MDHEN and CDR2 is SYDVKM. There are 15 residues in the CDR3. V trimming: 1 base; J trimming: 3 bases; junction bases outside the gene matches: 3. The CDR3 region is CASSLFGTRTDTQYF. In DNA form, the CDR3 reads TGTGCCAGCAGTTTATTCGGGACTAGGACAGATACGCAGTATTTT. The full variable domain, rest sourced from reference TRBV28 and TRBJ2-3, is DVKVTQSSRYLVKRTGEKVFLECVQDMDHENMFWYRQDPGLGLRLIYFSYDVKMKEKGDIPEGYSVSREKKERFSLILESASTNQTSMYLCASSLFGTRTDTQYFGPGTRLTVL.

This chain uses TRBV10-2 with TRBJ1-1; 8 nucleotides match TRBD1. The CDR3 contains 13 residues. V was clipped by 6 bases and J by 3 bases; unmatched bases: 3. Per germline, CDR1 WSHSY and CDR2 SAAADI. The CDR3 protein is CASRIQGDTEAFF. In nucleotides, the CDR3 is TGCGCCAGCAGAATACAGGGGGACACTGAAGCTTTCTTT.

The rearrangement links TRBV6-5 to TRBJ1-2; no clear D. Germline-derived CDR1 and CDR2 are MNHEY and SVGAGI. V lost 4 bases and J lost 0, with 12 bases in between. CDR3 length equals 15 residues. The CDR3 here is CASSSGPSANYGYTF. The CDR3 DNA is TGTGCCAGCAGTTCCGGACCTTCAGCTAACTATGGCTACACCTTC.

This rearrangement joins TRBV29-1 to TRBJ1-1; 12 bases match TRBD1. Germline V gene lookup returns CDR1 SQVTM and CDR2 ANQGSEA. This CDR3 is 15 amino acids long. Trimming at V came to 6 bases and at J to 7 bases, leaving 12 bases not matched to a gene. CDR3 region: CSVRDRGLEPLEAFF. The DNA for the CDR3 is TGCAGCGTCCGGGACAGGGGGCTCGAGCCCCTTGAAGCTTTCTTT. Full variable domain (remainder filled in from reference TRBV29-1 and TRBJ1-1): SAVISQKPSRDICQRGTSLTIQCQVDSQVTMMFWYRQQPGQSLTLIATANQGSEATYESGFVIDKFPISRPNLTFSTLTVSNMSPEDSSIYLCSVRDRGLEPLEAFFGQGTRLTVV.

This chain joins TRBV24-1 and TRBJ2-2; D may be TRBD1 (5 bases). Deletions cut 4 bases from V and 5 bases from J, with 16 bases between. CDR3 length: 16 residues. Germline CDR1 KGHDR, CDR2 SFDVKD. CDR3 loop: CATSETDIGGTGELFF. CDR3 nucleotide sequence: TGTGCCACCAGTGAGACAGACATCGGTGGGACCGGGGAGCTGTTTTTT.

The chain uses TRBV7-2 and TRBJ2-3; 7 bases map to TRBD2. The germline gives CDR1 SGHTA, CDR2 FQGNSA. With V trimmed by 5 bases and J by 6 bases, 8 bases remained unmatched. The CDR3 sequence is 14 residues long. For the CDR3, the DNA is TGTGCCAGCAGCCCCTCGCGGGGGTCTGATACGCAGTATTTT. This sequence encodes CASSPSRGSDTQYF.

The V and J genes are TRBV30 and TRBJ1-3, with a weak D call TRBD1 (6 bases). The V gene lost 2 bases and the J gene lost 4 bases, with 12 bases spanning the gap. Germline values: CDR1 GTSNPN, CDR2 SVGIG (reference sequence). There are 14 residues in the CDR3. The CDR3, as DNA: TGTGCCTGGAGTTCTCGTGGGGGCGGAAACACCATATATTTT. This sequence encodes CAWSSRGGGNTIYF.

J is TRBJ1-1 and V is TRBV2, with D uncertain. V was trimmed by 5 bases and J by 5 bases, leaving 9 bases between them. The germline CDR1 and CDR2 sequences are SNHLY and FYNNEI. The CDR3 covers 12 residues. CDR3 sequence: CASSLPKTEAFF. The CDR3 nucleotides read TGTGCCAGCAGTCTCCCTAAAACTGAAGCTTTCTTT.